The entry that follows covers one T cell receptor beta chain sequence. The sample holds other DNA sequences that translate to the same CDR3. CD8 cells regarded as naive lacked CD45RO, were positively chosen for CCR7, and omitted terminally differentiated effector memory CD45RA+ cells. V was trimmed by 4 bases and J by 2 bases, leaving 7 bases between them. This CDR3 is built from 13 residues. Germline values: CDR1 SGHDT, CDR2 YYEEEE. This specimen comes from a study of shared clonotypes between healthy human individuals. Generated by immunoSEQ multiplex PCR, the TCRdb table keeps only in-frame clones and is missing some. The sample shows some 2 million clones, about 95% of them seen only once.

The chain links TRBV5-6 to TRBJ1-5; D ambiguous. The TCR was taken from a young man in good health. The sequencing sample was made of naive CD8+ T cells sorted from blood. The CDR3 DNA follows: TGTGCCAGCAGCCTTACAGGCAATCAGCCCCAGCATTTT. It specifies CASSLTGNQPQHF.